The next 18 T cell receptor beta chains were all read from a single sample in a study of T-cell reconstitution after alpha-beta-depleted transplantation in children. Unique molecular identifiers were incorporated when the TCRbeta library was constructed. TCRdb used MiXCR to reprocess the PCR reads, holding one entry per CDR3 protein. The table records about 400,000 distinct CDR3 sequences, roughly 20% of them present only once. The sequencing used PBMCs from the stem cell graft donor, collected from the stem cell graft. These receptors were obtained from a human donor who donated a stem cell graft to a child with acute myeloid leukemia.

This clonotype has just a few counts. V usage is TRBV7-9 and J usage is TRBJ2-7; 11 bases map to TRBD1. Losses at the gene ends were 0 bases for V and 6 bases for J; bases not matched to a gene: 4. From germline, CDR1 is SEHNR and CDR2 FQNEAQ (reference sequence). The CDR3 covers 15 residues. Written as DNA, the CDR3 is TGTGCCAGCAGCTTAGCGCTCGGACAGGGGGCCGAGCAGTACTTC. Residues: CASSLALGQGAEQYF.

This clonotype showed up just a few times. The chain links TRBV12-5 to TRBJ2-2; D call uncertain. The CDR3 loop spans 13 amino acids. V was cut by 1 base and J by 6 bases, with 6 bases left in between. The germline V gene has CDR1 LGHNT and CDR2 FRNRAP. CDR3 loop: CASGLAPPGELFF. The CDR3 DNA reads TGTGCTAGTGGTTTGGCACCCCCCGGGGAGCTGTTTTTT.

This clonotype has a handful of counts. The chain joins TRBV12-3 or TRBV12-4 to TRBJ2-3; 8 bases line up with TRBD1. The V segment lost 6 bases and the J segment 6 bases; nucleotides outside the gene matches: 8. This CDR3 is 14 amino acids long. DNA of the CDR3: TGTGCCAGCAGACCCGACAGGGGTCTGGATACGCAGTATTTT. This translates into CASRPDRGLDTQYF.

This chain connects TRBV20-1 to TRBJ2-7, with TRBD2 matching 8 bases. Germline CDR1 reads DFQATT; CDR2 reads SNEGSKA (reference sequence). After removal of 7 bases from V and 2 bases from J, the junction contained 1 base not matched to a gene. CDR3 length equals 11 residues. Written as DNA, the CDR3 is TGCAGTGGACTAGCGACCTACGAGCAGTACTTC. Translation gives CSGLATYEQYF.

The gene calls are TRBV7-2 and TRBJ2-3, with 8 bases fitting TRBD2. The CDR3 length is 16 residues. With V trimmed by 3 bases and J by 4 bases, 9 bases remained unmatched. Germline CDR1 is SGHTA and CDR2 is FQGNSA. CDR3 sequence: CASSFRGSGRSDTQYF. CDR3 nucleotides: TGTGCCAGCAGCTTCCGGGGAAGCGGGAGATCAGATACGCAGTATTTT.

J is TRBJ2-3 and V is TRBV2; 9 bases agree with TRBD1. The J segment lost 2 bases and the V segment lost 6 bases, leaving 6 bases of the junction unmatched. The CDR3 contains 15 residues. CDR1 is SNHLY and CDR2 is FYNNEI in the germline V gene. CDR3 sequence reads: CASRILQGATDTQYF. In DNA form, the CDR3 reads TGTGCCAGCAGGATTTTACAGGGGGCCACAGATACGCAGTATTTT. Using reference TRBV2 and TRBJ2-3 for the parts outside the CDR3, the full variable domain is EPEVTQTPSHQVTQMGQEVILRCVPISNHLYFYWYRQILGQKVEFLVSFYNNEISEKSEIFDDQFSVERPDGSNFTLKIRSTKLEDSAMYFCASRILQGATDTQYFGPGTRLTVL.

At least ten counts were recorded for this clonotype. V is TRBV20-1 and J is TRBJ2-3; no clear D gene. CDR3 length: 14 residues. The germline V gene encodes CDR1 DFQATT and CDR2 SNEGSKA (reference sequence). V was shortened by 6 bases and J by 6 bases, with 19 bases between the two germline ends. CDR3 nucleotide sequence: TGCAGTGCAGCCCCAGCACTTGCAAGCGATACGCAGTATTTT. The encoded protein is CSAAPALASDTQYF.

This clonotype has only a few counts. This chain links TRBV3-1 with TRBJ1-5, with D maybe TRBD1 (6 bases). The CDR3 loop spans 16 amino acids. The germline CDR1 and CDR2 sequences are LGHDT and YNNKEL (reference sequence). V dropped 5 bases and J dropped 0 bases, with 14 bases sitting between them. CDR3 bases: TGTGCCAGCAGCGTGAAGACAGGCTATAGCAATCAGCCCCAGCATTTT. Its translation is CASSVKTGYSNQPQHF.

In its sample, this clonotype was seen a few times. The chain couples TRBV23-1 to TRBJ2-7; 8 nucleotides match TRBD1. TRBV23-1 is marked as an open reading frame, function uncertain. Trimming at V came to 3 bases and at J to 0 bases, leaving 13 bases not matched to a gene. This CDR3 spans 18 amino acids. Here the CDR3 reads CASSHFVSGGRSSYEQYF. DNA of the CDR3: TGCGCCAGCAGTCATTTTGTTTCAGGGGGCCGTTCCTCCTACGAGCAGTACTTC.

This chain uses TRBV28 with TRBJ2-6; a weak D match, TRBD1 (6 bases). In germline, CDR1 is MDHEN, CDR2 SYDVKM. V lost 6 bases and J lost 2, with 11 bases in between. The CDR3 is 15 residues long. CDR3: CASRLGQPGANVLTF. CDR3 DNA sequence: TGTGCCAGCAGACTTGGACAGCCTGGGGCCAACGTCCTGACTTTC.

The chain recombines TRBV5-1 with TRBJ2-1, with 7 bases lining up with TRBD2. The CDR3 sequence is 17 residues long. The germline gives CDR1 SGHRS, CDR2 YFSETQ. The J segment lost 0 bases and the V segment lost 4 bases, leaving 10 bases of the junction unmatched. The CDR3 loop reads CASSRLGGGSSYNEQFF. CDR3 DNA: TGCGCCAGCAGCCGCCTTGGGGGAGGGAGCTCCTACAATGAGCAGTTCTTC.

This clonotype has ten or more counts. The chain recombines TRBV6-5 with TRBJ2-3; TRBD2 aligns across 12 bases. Per germline, CDR1 MNHEY and CDR2 SVGAGI. The length of the CDR3 is 16 residues. With 2 bases clipped from V and 3 bases from J, the junction kept 3 bases outside the gene matches. The CDR3 region is CASSYMTSGGTDTQYF. CDR3 sequence (DNA): TGTGCCAGCAGTTACATGACTAGCGGGGGAACAGATACGCAGTATTTT.

The chain employs TRBV5-1 and TRBJ2-3; a possible D gene is TRBD1 (5 bases). In germline, CDR1 is SGHRS, CDR2 YFSETQ. V dropped 2 bases and J dropped 6 bases, with 13 bases sitting between them. The CDR3 is 14 residues long. Written as DNA, the CDR3 is TGCGCCAGCAGCTTAGGACACACGGTGGATACGCAGTATTTT. Translated, it gives CASSLGHTVDTQYF.

This clonotype was recorded a few times. This chain uses TRBV28 with TRBJ2-7; TRBD2 agrees at 9 bases. The CDR3 has 15 residues. CDR1 is MDHEN and CDR2 is SYDVKM in the germline V gene. J was trimmed by 0 bases and V by 5 bases; bases with no gene match: 5. This CDR3 is CASSVSTSGSYEQYF. In DNA form, the CDR3 reads TGTGCCAGCAGTGTATCGACTAGCGGCTCCTACGAGCAGTACTTC.

The rearrangement joins TRBV5-1 to TRBJ2-7, with 7 bases aligning to TRBD2. V dropped 0 bases and J dropped 1; count of bases not matched to a gene: 10. The CDR3 contains 17 residues. CDR1 SGHRS and CDR2 YFSETQ come from the germline V gene. Here the CDR3 DNA reads TGCGCCAGCAGCTTGGCCGCTAGCGGTTCTCAATCCTACGAGCAGTACTTC. Protein: CASSLAASGSQSYEQYF.

The genes are TRBV12-3 or TRBV12-4 and TRBJ2-1, with 10 nucleotides matching TRBD2. V lost 8 bases, J lost 3 bases, and 10 bases stayed unmatched. This CDR3 comprises 16 residues. Here the CDR3 reads CASCPDGLADYNEQFF. CDR3 coding DNA: TGTGCCAGCTGTCCGGACGGACTAGCGGACTACAATGAGCAGTTCTTC.

This clonotype was picked up many times. The rearrangement links TRBV29-1 to TRBJ1-1; no firm D call. Between the trimmed V and J ends, which lost 6 bases and 8 bases, there was a span of 16 bases. The CDR3 covers 12 residues. CDR1 is SQVTM and CDR2 is ANQGSEA in the germline V gene. CDR3 loop: CSVHPGGSEAFF. The DNA for the CDR3 is TGCAGCGTCCACCCTGGTGGGAGCGAAGCTTTCTTT.

The chain recombines TRBV20-1 with TRBJ1-5; D gene unclear. Deletions cut 0 bases from V and 0 bases from J, with 15 bases between. Germline V gives CDR1 DFQATT, CDR2 SNEGSKA (reference sequence). The CDR3 is 17 amino acids. The CDR3 nucleotides are TGCAGTGCTAGAGATCGGGTAGGAGTTTATAGCAATCAGCCCCAGCATTTT. This encodes CSARDRVGVYSNQPQHF.